This T cell receptor (beta chain) comes out of a study of Ad26.COV2.S vaccination and SARS-CoV-2 variants. Across the study: Ad26.COV2.S shots went into the muscle once or twice, 56 days apart.

This clone turned up a few times. The target antigen is unknown. The method was immunoSEQ multiplex PCR; TCRdb's version includes in-frame clones alone and lacks a portion of them. The table shows 200,000 to 250,000 clones, with around 87% occurring only once. This CDR3 has 13 residues. Trimming removed 5 bases at V and 8 bases at J, with 15 bases between. CDR1 is SGHVS and CDR2 is FNYEAQ in the germline V gene. Study observations and caveats: Possibly, TCR breadth and depth analyses underestimated total T cell responses. Relative to placebo recipients, vaccine recipients exhibited elevated spike-specific TCR breadth.

The treatment denotes: some 19 received Ad26.COV2.S at low or high dose, single or two shots; roughly five received placebo; per-sample allocation not given. Sampling happened 63 days after the first vaccine or placebo injection. Vaccination employed an Ad26 vector expressing the Wuhan-strain SARS-CoV-2 spike. This rearrangement joins TRBV7-6 to TRBJ1-1, with D uncertain. This sample comprised peripheral blood, obtained in a trial of Ad26.COV2.S vaccine versus placebo. This clonotype originated in a person aged 18-60 years who received the Ad26.COV2.S COVID-19 vaccine or a placebo. CDR3 DNA sequence: TGTGCCAGCAGCCAACCAGGCGGCATGGAAGCTTTCTTT. Translated, it gives CASSQPGGMEAFF.